Detailed here is one T cell receptor (beta chain). Its matching antigen is unknown. The CDR3 contains 14 residues. Looked up from germline, CDR1 is LNHDA and CDR2 is SQIVND (reference sequence). V gave up 1 base and J gave up 5 bases, with 11 bases separating them. This sample stems from a study of cytotoxic CD8 clonotypes in ibrutinib-treated CLL. This table comes from immunoSEQ multiplex PCR, and its TCRdb copy is limited to in-frame clones, with some not included. The data hold approximately 150,000 clones, with approximately 80% observed a single time. Study-level findings and limits: Clonality increased at ibrutinib response and stayed stable in sustained remission. At progression, however, it fell back toward baseline. The study found baseline clonality above age-matched healthy donors, tracking circulating CD8+ T-cell counts.

This sequence was found in a human donor with chronic lymphocytic leukemia. The gene calls are TRBV19 and TRBJ1-1; D possibly corresponds to TRBD1 (5 bases). Specimen: PBMCs, collected after 24 months of ibrutinib treatment. The CDR3 DNA reads TGTGCCAGTAGTATAGTCGGGGGTCCTACTGAAGCTTTCTTT. Amino acids: CASSIVGGPTEAFF.